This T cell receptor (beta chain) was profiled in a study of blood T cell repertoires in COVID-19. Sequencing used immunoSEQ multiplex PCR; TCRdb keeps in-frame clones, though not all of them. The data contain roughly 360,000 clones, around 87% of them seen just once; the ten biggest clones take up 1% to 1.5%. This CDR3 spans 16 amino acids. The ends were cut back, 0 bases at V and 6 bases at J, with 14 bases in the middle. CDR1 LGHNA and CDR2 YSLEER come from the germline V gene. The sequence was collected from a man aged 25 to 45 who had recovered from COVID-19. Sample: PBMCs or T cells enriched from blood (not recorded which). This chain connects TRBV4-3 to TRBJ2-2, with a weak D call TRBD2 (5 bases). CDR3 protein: CASSQDLIRGSGELFF. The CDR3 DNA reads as TGCGCCAGCAGCCAAGATTTAATTCGGGGATCCGGGGAGCTGTTTTTT.